These T cell receptor beta chains were read from a single sample in a study of blood T cells in healthy people across ages. TCRdb re-analysed the 5' RACE reads in MiXCR, keeping a single row per CDR3 protein. The table shows about 1.8 million distinct CDR3 sequences, with 49% occurring only once. Sequencing was done on a sample of blood. The receptors originated from a woman aged 40 to 49 in good health. Each CDR3 is given with its conserved first and last residue.

CASTLARGSGRDEQYF | TRBV5-1
CAISENGLEGETQYF | TRBV10-3
CASGQRGGVGETRYF | TRBV6-2/TRBV6-3
CASSPAPGQTYNEQFF | TRBV5-1
CASSLGREGRSGANVLTF | TRBV11-3
CASSQVAGGPNEQYF | TRBV4-3
CASSLSGGFNQPQHF | TRBV27
CASKSDGFSGANVLTF | TRBV19
CSASVGGQGSPYGYTF | TRBV20-1
CASSLAQRFGTGGTDTQYF | TRBV7-9
CASLIKASGGYNEQFF | TRBV6-6
CASSLQKLDRAPYEQYF | TRBV27
CATSDGQGLRYEQYF | TRBV24-1
CASSQDAGQSDTQYF | TRBV4-1
CASSQGQNEQFF | TRBV4-2
CSARDNGRLEETQYF | TRBV20-1
CASSLRKATGLYNEQFF | TRBV7-2
CASSPIQGANTEAFF | TRBV11-2
CSARGGGYQETQYF | TRBV20-1
CASSQDMGWTKNIQYF | TRBV4-3
CATSDLGGTSGGATDTQYF | TRBV24-1
CASAISLMADTQYF | TRBV5-1
CASSVNGAGANVLTF | TRBV9
CASSQVWTSPEQYF | TRBV4-3
CASSLSRGGVYGYTF | TRBV7-2
CSVASYEQYF | TRBV29-1
CASSDPGQGNEQFF | TRBV27
CASSQERDSISYEQYF | TRBV4-3
CASSLSRGRDTQYF | TRBV7-2
CSVEVQGSAGEQFF | TRBV29-1
CASSLKSGTLYGYTF | TRBV19
CASSSRSVREGRDTQYF | TRBV2
CSARTNGDIQYF | TRBV20-1
CASNLRGRSLSEQYF | TRBV12-3/TRBV12-4
CASQRERGSYNEQFF | TRBV5-1
CASSLGQGATLGKLFF | TRBV6-2/TRBV6-3
CSAREGTSFGEQYF | TRBV20-1
CSAGQTSGRTDTQYF | TRBV20-1
CASSLGTGRGGETQYF | TRBV12-3/TRBV12-4
CASSLQGRGGEQYF | TRBV27
CASSLVEGTGTNVLTF | TRBV5-1
CASSTSTTYEQYF | TRBV5-1
CAISAGTSTDTQYF | TRBV10-3
CASSVGGPSSDTQYF | TRBV9
CASNKCDGRTYQKAFF | TRBV21-1
CASSYDRGQMAYEQYF | TRBV6-5
CASSFSSGGLPDTQYF | TRBV5-1
CASSFIGTASYEQYF | TRBV11-1
CASSFFGGGRETQYF | TRBV12-3/TRBV12-4
CASSMARDGYTF | TRBV4-1